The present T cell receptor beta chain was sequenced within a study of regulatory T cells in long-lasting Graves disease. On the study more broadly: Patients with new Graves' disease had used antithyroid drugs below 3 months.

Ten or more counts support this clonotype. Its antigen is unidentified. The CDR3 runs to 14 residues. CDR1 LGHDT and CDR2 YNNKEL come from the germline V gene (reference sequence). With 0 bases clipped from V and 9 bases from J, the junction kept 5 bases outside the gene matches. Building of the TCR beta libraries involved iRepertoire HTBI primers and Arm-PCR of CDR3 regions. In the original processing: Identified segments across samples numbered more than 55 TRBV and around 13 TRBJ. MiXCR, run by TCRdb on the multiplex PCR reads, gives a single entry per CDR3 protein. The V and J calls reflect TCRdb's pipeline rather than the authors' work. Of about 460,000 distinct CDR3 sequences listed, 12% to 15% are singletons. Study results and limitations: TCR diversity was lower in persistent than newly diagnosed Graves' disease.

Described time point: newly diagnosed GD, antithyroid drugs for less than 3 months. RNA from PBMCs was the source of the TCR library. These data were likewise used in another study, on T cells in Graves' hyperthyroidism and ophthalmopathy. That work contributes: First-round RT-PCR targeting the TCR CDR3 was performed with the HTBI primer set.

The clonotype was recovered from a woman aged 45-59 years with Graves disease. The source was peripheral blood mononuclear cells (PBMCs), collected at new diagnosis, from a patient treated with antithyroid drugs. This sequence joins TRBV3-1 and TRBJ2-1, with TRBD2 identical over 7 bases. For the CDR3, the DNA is TGTGCCAGCAGCCAAGATCCCGCTAGCGGTGAGCAGTTCTTC. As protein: CASSQDPASGEQFF.